Listed here is a single TCR beta chain. The sample is drawn from a study of blood T cell repertoires in COVID-19. On the study more broadly: The origin of the acute and convalescent COVID-19 samples was the United States, Italy and Spain. T cells, B-cell-depleted T cells, or PBMCs provided the cDNA or gDNA that served as material.

V dropped 5 bases and J dropped 5 bases, with 15 bases sitting between them. Germline values: CDR1 LNHDA, CDR2 SQIVND (reference sequence). The CDR3 runs 14 residues. In the source study's methods: Amplification of reference gene primers provided the estimated nucleated cell counts. Only in-frame clones appear in the TCRdb table, and some are missing; sequencing was by immunoSEQ multiplex PCR. V and J calls plus clone size are reproduced from that table; the DNA served to infer D and trimming. The table records about 170,000 clones, roughly 80% of them present only once. The rearrangement joins TRBV19 to TRBJ2-5; possibly TRBD2 for D (6 bases). The source of this sequence is a man between 65 and 79 years old with active or convalescent COVID-19. The sequencing input was peripheral blood. The CDR3 here is CASSPRGRGETQYF. DNA of the CDR3: TGTGCCAGTAGTCCCCGGGGGAGAGGGGAGACCCAGTACTTC.